This T cell receptor beta chain was recovered during a study of blood T cells in healthy people across ages. Whole-study results and caveats: The long-lived group displayed more naive CD4+ cells, plus higher diversity, than the aged donors did. Strongly correlated with naive T cell percentage was TCR beta diversity. Estimates of total diversity, which came from one million sequenced T cells, were considered to be underestimates.

Alongside a J-beta primer mix, a sample-barcoded 5' primer served in a second PCR lasting roughly 6 to 11 cycles. TCRdb fed the 5' RACE reads into MiXCR, producing one record per CDR3 protein. The sample carries about 1.8 million distinct CDR3 sequences, about 50% recorded once. Per sample, at least 6 micrograms of total RNA were extracted. The sample holds a few counts of this clonotype. The target antigen is unknown. Material: blood. The clonotype comes from a woman aged 40 to 50 in good health.

As DNA, the CDR3 is TGTGCCAGCAGGACCACAGGGAAAGTAGCTGGGGCCAACGTCCTGACTTTC. It yields the protein CASRTTGKVAGANVLTF. The rearrangement joins TRBV13 to TRBJ2-6; D might be TRBD1 (6 bases). With 6 bases removed from V and 2 bases from J, the gap between germline ends came to 17 bases. Germline V gene lookup returns CDR1 PRHDT and CDR2 FYEKMQ (reference sequence). The CDR3 sequence is 17 residues long.